A selection of T cell receptor beta chains follows, all from one sample in a study of blood T cells in healthy people across ages. TCRdb re-called the 5' RACE reads with MiXCR, one entry per CDR3 protein. This sample has around 1,700,000 distinct CDR3 sequences, with roughly 27% found just once. Material: blood. The receptor source for this set is a woman in her twenties or thirties in good health. Each CDR3 is given with its conserved first and last residue. A D gene is named only where the DNA matches it firmly. Only part of the rows carry a size: once, few, many, or a class if the clone is expanded.

d_gene: -; abundance: few; j_gene: TRBJ2-3; v_gene: TRBV12-3/TRBV12-4; CDR3nt: TGTGCCAGCAGCCGGAGGGGGGTTGCAGATACGCAGTATTTT; CDR3aa: CASSRRGVADTQYF
d_gene: TRBD2; abundance: few; j_gene: TRBJ2-1; v_gene: TRBV10-3; CDR3nt: TGTGCCATCAGCACCGGGACTAGAGGCCCGTCGGATGAGCAGTTCTTC; CDR3aa: CAISTGTRGPSDEQFF
d_gene: TRBD1; abundance: many; j_gene: TRBJ2-7; v_gene: TRBV7-9; CDR3nt: TGTGCCAGCGCAGACAGGGGAGAAGACGAGCAGTACTTC; CDR3aa: CASADRGEDEQYF
d_gene: TRBD2; abundance: -; j_gene: TRBJ2-1; v_gene: TRBV4-3; CDR3nt: TGCGCCAGCAGCCAAGACCTAGCGGGGAACAATGAGCAGTTCTTC; CDR3aa: CASSQDLAGNNEQFF
d_gene: -; abundance: -; j_gene: TRBJ2-7; v_gene: TRBV6-5; CDR3nt: TGTGCCAGCAGCAAAGGACGGTCCGGCTCCTACGAGCAGTACTTC; CDR3aa: CASSKGRSGSYEQYF
d_gene: TRBD1; abundance: few; j_gene: TRBJ2-6; v_gene: TRBV2; CDR3nt: TGTGCCAGCAGCTTGACAGGGCGCTCTGGGGCCAACGTCCTGACTTTC; CDR3aa: CASSLTGRSGANVLTF
d_gene: -; abundance: -; j_gene: TRBJ2-4; v_gene: TRBV2; CDR3nt: TGTGCCAGCAGCACGGAGGGAGTACTAGCCAAAAACATTCAGTACTTC; CDR3aa: CASSTEGVLAKNIQYF
d_gene: TRBD1; abundance: -; j_gene: TRBJ2-2; v_gene: TRBV29-1; CDR3nt: TGCAGCGCCCGGACAGGGAAGGCCGGGGAGCTGTTTTTT; CDR3aa: CSARTGKAGELFF
d_gene: TRBD2; abundance: -; j_gene: TRBJ2-5; v_gene: TRBV20-1; CDR3nt: TGCAGTGCTAGAGTGCGAGCGGGAGGGTTACGAAGTGAGACCCAGTACTTC; CDR3aa: CSARVRAGGLRSETQYF
d_gene: TRBD1; abundance: -; j_gene: TRBJ2-7; v_gene: TRBV18; CDR3nt: TGTGCCAGCTCACCACAGGGACAGTACGACGAGCAGTACTTC; CDR3aa: CASSPQGQYDEQYF
d_gene: -; abundance: few; j_gene: TRBJ2-7; v_gene: TRBV4-1; CDR3nt: TGCGCCAGCAGCCAAGAGGCGGGCCGCTACGAGCAGTACTTC; CDR3aa: CASSQEAGRYEQYF
d_gene: TRBD2; abundance: few; j_gene: TRBJ2-3; v_gene: TRBV29-1; CDR3nt: TGCAGCGTTATCTCAGCGGGAGGGCCAGATACGCAGTATTTT; CDR3aa: CSVISAGGPDTQYF
d_gene: -; abundance: few; j_gene: TRBJ2-3; v_gene: TRBV5-1; CDR3nt: TGCGCCAGCAGCCCCGGGACCCACCAAGATACGCAGTATTTT; CDR3aa: CASSPGTHQDTQYF
d_gene: -; abundance: -; j_gene: TRBJ2-3; v_gene: TRBV12-3/TRBV12-4; CDR3nt: TGTGCCAGCAGTTTAGCGAGTGGCTTTCCGGATACGCAGTATTTT; CDR3aa: CASSLASGFPDTQYF
d_gene: TRBD1; abundance: -; j_gene: TRBJ2-5; v_gene: TRBV29-1; CDR3nt: TGCAGCGTGACGGGACAGGGACAAGAGACCCAGTACTTC; CDR3aa: CSVTGQGQETQYF